This TCR beta chain was observed in a study of T cell changes during pregnancy in multiple sclerosis. The table came from immunoSEQ multiplex PCR; TCRdb's copy has only in-frame clones and leaves some out. The sample records over 60,000 clones, 90% to 95% being singletons. The CDR3 is made up of 15 amino acids. The V gene's germline CDR1 is LNHDA and CDR2 SQIVND (reference sequence). The V segment lost 7 bases and the J segment 7 bases; nucleotides outside the gene matches: 10. The sequence derives from a female donor with multiple sclerosis, enrolled in a pregnancy study. The chain employs TRBV19 and TRBJ1-5; 10 positions agree with TRBD1. The sample consisted of peripheral blood, taken in the first trimester of pregnancy. CDR3 loop: CASISGTGAQQPQHF. For the CDR3, the DNA is TGTGCCAGTATCTCCGGGACAGGGGCTCAACAGCCCCAGCATTTT. The full variable domain, completed using reference TRBV19 and TRBJ1-5, is DGGITQSPKYLFRKEGQNVTLSCEQNLNHDAMYWYRQDPGQGLRLIYYSQIVNDFQKGDIAEGYSVSREKKESFPLTVTSAQKNPTAFYLCASISGTGAQQPQHFGDGTRLSIL.